What follows is one T cell receptor beta chain and its context. Trimming stripped 5 bases from V and 0 bases from J, with 12 bases between. The CDR3 covers 14 residues. The germline V gene has CDR1 GTSNPN and CDR2 SVGIG (reference sequence). The repertoire was sequenced with immunoSEQ multiplex PCR; TCRdb's copy has only in-frame clones and lacks some. The table records about 260,000 clones, approximately 86% of them present only once. The entry originates in a study of blood T cell repertoires in COVID-19. Study as a whole: From the United States, Italy and Spain came samples of acute and convalescent COVID-19. Nucleic acid was either cDNA or gDNA, and it came from T cells, B-cell-depleted T cells, or PBMCs.

The sequence derives from a man younger than 45 with active or convalescent COVID-19. The sample comprised peripheral blood. The chain combines TRBV30 with TRBJ2-3, with a tentative D call TRBD1 (5 bases). Here the CDR3 DNA reads TGTGCCTGGGGGGCGGTATTCAGCACAGATACGCAGTATTTT. Translation: CAWGAVFSTDTQYF.